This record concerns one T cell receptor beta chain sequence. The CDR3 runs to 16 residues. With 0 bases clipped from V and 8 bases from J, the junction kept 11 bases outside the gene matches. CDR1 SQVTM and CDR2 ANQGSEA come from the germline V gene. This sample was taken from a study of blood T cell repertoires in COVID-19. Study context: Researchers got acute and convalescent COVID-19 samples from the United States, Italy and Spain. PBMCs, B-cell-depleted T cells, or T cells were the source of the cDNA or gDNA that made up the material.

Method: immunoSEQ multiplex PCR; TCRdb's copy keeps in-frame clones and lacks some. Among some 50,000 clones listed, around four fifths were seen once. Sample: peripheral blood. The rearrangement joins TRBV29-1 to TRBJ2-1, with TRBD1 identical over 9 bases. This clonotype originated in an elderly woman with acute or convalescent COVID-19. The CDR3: CSVEDLGDRGSYEQFF. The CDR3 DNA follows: TGCAGCGTTGAAGATCTAGGAGACAGGGGGAGCTATGAGCAGTTCTTC.